The sequence of this TCR beta chain was determined in a study of PD-1 blockade in classical Hodgkin lymphoma. As for the study in general: Nivolumab 3 mg/kg was given intravenously every 2 weeks. Overall study results and limits: Compared with healthy donors, newly diagnosed patients reportedly showed lower baseline TCR diversity.

Only in-frame clones appear in the TCRdb table, and some are missing; sequencing was by immunoSEQ multiplex PCR. The table shows some 100,000 clones, with 80% to 95% occurring only once. This clone was seen just once. Its antigen remains unknown. Other nucleotide sequences from this sample produce the same CDR3. Each of the patients experienced relapse following autologous stem cell transplantation, and their brentuximab vedotin exposure differed. Best responses fell into complete response, partial response or progressive disease. The sample was peripheral blood mononuclear cells (PBMCs), taken at baseline. The source is a human donor with classical Hodgkin lymphoma.

Here the CDR3 DNA reads TGCGCCAGCAGTGAGTCGACTAGCGGGAGAGATACGCAGTATTTT. This gives the protein CASSESTSGRDTQYF. The chain uses TRBV10-1 and TRBJ2-3; 12 bases are a match to TRBD2. V dropped 0 bases and J dropped 5; count of bases not matched to a gene: 0. Germline V gives CDR1 WNHNN, CDR2 SYGVQD (reference sequence). The CDR3 extends over 15 amino acids.